The sequence of this TCR beta chain was determined in a study of cytomegalovirus exposure and HLA in healthy donors. Turning to the study itself: The 100 to 150 validation repertoires matched the approximately 700 first-cohort repertoires in platform, a later analysis reported.

CDR1 is SGHTA and CDR2 is FQGNSA in the germline V gene. V lost 3 bases and J 4 bases, leaving 4 bases between the germline ends. This CDR3 contains 13 residues. General study points: Listed as cytomegalovirus-associated were 150 or so TCR beta chains.

TCRdb's copy holds only in-frame clones and misses some; the assay was immunoSEQ multiplex PCR. Of under 250,000 clones detected, over 75% appear once; the ten largest clones hold 9.5% to 15%. To note about this clone: Its antigen remains unknown.

The sequenced material came from PBMCs. This clonotype was sampled from a man aged 18-30 years in good health and CMV-seropositive. The V and J genes are TRBV7-2 and TRBJ2-6; D gene uncertain. DNA for the CDR3: TGTGCCAGCAGCTTGTTGGGGGCCAACGTCCTGACTTTC. As protein: CASSLLGANVLTF.